The source of this T cell receptor (beta chain) is a study of blood T cell repertoires in COVID-19. Here immunoSEQ multiplex PCR was the method, and the copy in TCRdb shows in-frame clones only, minus some. Among 300,000 to 350,000 clones listed, about 91% were seen once. In germline, CDR1 is MDHEN, CDR2 SYDVKM. V lost 7 bases, J lost 7 bases, and 5 bases stayed unmatched. The CDR3 has 13 amino acids. V gene TRBV28 combines with J gene TRBJ2-1, with 9 bases that match TRBD2. The sequencing sample was made of peripheral blood. The clonotype comes from a woman aged 30 to 39 with COVID-19, enrolled during active disease. As DNA, the CDR3 is TGTGCCAGCAAAGCGGGGGGTCGGAATGAGCAGTTCTTC. Its protein product is CASKAGGRNEQFF.